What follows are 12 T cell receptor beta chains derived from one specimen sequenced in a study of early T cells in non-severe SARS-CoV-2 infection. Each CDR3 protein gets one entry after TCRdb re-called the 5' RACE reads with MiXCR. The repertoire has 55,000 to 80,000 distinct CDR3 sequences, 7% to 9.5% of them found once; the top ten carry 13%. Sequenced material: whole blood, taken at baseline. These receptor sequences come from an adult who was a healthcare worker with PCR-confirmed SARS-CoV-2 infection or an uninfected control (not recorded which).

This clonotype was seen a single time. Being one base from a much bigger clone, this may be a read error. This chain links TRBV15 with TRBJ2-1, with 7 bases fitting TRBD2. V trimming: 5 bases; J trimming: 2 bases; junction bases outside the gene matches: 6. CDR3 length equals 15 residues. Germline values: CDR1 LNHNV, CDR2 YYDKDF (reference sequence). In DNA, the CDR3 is TGTGCCACCAGCCGTGGCGGGAGTACCTACAATGAGCAGTTCTTC. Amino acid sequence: CATSRGGSTYNEQFF.

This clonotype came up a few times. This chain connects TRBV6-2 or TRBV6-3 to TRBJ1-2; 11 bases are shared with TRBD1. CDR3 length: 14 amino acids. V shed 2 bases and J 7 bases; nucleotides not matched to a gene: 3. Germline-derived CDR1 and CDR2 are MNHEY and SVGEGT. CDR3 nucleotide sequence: TGTGCCAGCAGTTACCAAGGACAGGGGGCTGGCTACACCTTC. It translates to CASSYQGQGAGYTF.

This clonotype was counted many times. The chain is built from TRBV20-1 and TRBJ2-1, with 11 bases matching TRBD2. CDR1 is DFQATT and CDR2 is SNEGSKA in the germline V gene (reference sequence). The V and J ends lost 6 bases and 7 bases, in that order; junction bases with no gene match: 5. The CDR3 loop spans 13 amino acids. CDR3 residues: CSARSGRENEQFF. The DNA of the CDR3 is TGCAGTGCCCGTAGCGGGAGGGAGAATGAGCAGTTCTTC.

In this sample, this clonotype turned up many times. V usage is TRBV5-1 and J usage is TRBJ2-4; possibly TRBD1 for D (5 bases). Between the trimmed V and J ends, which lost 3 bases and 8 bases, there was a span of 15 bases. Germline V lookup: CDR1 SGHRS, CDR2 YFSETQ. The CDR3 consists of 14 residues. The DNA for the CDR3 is TGCGCCAGCAGCTGGACCGGTGCCAGGGACATTCAGTACTTC. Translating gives CASSWTGARDIQYF.

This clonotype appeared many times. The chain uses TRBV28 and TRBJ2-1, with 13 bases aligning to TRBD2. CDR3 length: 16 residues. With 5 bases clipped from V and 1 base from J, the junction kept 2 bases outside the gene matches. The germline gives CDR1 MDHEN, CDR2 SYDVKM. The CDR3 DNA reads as TGTGCCAGCAGTACGACTAGCGGGAGGTCCTACAATGAGCAGTTCTTC. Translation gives CASSTTSGRSYNEQFF.

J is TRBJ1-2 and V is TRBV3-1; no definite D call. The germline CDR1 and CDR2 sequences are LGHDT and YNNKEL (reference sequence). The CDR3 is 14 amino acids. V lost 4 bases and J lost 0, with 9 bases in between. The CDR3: CASSRAVPNYGYTF. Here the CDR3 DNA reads TGTGCCAGCAGCCGGGCAGTTCCTAACTATGGCTACACCTTC. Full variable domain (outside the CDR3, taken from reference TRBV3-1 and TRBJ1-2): DTAVSQTPKYLVTQMGNDKSIKCEQNLGHDTMYWYKQDSKKFLKIMFSYNNKELIINETVPNRFSPKSPDKAHLNLHINSLELGDSAVYFCASSRAVPNYGYTFGSGTRLTVV.

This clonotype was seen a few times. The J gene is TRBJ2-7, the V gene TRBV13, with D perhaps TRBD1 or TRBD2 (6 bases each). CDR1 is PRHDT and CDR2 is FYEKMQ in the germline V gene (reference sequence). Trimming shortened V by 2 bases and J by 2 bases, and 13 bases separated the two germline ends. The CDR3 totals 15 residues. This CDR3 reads CASSLRGARPYEQYF. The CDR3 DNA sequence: TGTGCCAGCAGCTTAAGGGGGGCGCGACCCTACGAGCAGTACTTC.

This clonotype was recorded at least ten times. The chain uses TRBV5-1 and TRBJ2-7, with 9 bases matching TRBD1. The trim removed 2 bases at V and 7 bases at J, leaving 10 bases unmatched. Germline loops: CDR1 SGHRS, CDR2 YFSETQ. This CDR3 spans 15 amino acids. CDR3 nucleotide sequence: TGCGCCAGCAGCTTAGGGACAGGGTGGGGTCCGGAGCAGTACTTC. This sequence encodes CASSLGTGWGPEQYF.

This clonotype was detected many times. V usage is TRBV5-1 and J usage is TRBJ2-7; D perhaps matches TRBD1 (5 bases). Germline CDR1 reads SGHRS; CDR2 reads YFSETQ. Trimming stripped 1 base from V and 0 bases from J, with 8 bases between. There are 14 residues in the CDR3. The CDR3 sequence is CASSLRQSSYEQYF. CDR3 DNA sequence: TGCGCCAGCAGCTTGAGACAGAGCTCCTACGAGCAGTACTTC.

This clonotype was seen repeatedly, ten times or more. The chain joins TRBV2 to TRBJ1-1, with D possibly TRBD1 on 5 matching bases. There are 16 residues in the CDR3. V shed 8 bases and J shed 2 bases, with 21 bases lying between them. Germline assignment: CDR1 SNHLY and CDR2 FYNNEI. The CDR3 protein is CASGDPNLGENTEAFF. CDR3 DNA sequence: TGTGCCAGCGGGGACCCTAATCTAGGGGAAAACACTGAAGCTTTCTTT.

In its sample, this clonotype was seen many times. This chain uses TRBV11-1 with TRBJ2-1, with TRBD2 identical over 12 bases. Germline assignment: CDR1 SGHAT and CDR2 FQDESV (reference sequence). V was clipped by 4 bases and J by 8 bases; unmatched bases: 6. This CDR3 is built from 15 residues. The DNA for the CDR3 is TGTGCCAGCAGCTCCCGGACTAGCGGGAAGGATGAGCAGTTCTTC. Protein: CASSSRTSGKDEQFF.

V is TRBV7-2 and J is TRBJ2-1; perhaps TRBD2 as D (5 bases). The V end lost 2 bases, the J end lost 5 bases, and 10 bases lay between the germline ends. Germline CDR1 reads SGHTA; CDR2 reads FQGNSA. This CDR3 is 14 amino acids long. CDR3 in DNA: TGTGCCAGCAGCTTAATCCTAGCCCACAATGAGCAGTTCTTC. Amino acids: CASSLILAHNEQFF.